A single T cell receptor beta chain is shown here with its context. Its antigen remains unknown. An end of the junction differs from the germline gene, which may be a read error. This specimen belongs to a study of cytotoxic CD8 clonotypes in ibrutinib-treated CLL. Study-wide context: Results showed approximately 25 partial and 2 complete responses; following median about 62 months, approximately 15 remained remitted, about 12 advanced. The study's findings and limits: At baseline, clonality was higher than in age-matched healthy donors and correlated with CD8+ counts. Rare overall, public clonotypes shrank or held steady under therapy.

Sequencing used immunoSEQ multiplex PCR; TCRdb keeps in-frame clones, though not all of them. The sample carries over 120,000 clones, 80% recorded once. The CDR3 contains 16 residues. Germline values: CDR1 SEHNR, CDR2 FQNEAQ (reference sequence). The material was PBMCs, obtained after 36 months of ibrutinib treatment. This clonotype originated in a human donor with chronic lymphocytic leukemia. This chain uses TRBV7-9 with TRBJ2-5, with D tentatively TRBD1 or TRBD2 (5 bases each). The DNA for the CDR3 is TGTGCCAGCATCTTAGGGGACGGGACCACCCGCGAGACCCAGTACTTC. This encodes CASILGDGTTRETQYF.